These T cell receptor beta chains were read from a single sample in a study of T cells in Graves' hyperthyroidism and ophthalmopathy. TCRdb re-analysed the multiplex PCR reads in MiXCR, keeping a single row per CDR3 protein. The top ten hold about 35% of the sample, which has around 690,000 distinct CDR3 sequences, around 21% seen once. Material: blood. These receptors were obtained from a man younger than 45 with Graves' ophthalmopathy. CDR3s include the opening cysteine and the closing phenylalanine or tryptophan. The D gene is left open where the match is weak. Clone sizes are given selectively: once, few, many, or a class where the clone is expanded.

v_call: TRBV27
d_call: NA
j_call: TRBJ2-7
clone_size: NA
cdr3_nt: TGTGCCAGCAGATCCGGCCTGGGATTGCAGTACTTC
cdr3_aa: CASRSGLGLQYF

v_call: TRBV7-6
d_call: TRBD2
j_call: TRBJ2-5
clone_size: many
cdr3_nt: TGTGCCAGCTCCGGGGGGGCAAATGGGGAGACCCAGTACTTC
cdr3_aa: CASSGGANGETQYF

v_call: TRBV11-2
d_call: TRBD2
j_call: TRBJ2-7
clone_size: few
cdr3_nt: TGTGCCAGCAGCCATCGCCCTCCGGGACTAGCGGGACTTTACGAGCAGTACTTC
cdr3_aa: CASSHRPPGLAGLYEQYF

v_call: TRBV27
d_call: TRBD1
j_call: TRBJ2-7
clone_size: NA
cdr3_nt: TGTGCCAGCAGTCCTGCGGGACAGGGAACCGAGCAGTACTTC
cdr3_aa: CASSPAGQGTEQYF

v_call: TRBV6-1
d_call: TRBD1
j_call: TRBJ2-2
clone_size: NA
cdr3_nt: TGTGCCAGCAGTCTTATGTTCGGGACAGGGTCCGGGGAGCTGTTTTTT
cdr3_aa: CASSLMFGTGSGELFF

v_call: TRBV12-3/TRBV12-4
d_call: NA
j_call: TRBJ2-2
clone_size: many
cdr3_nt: TGTGCCAGCAGCAAACCCGACAATTCTCTGGGTTCCGGGGAGCTGTTTTTT
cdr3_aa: CASSKPDNSLGSGELFF

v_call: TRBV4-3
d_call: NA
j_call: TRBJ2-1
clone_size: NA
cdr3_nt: TGCGCCAGCAGCCAAGACAGGATACTTCTACCGGGCAATGAGCAGTTCTTC
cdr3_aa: CASSQDRILLPGNEQFF

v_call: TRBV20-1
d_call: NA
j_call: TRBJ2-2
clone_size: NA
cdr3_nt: TGCAGTGCTAGAGATCCCGGAGGGCCGGGTTTTACCGGGGAGCTGTTTTTT
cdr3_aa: CSARDPGGPGFTGELFF

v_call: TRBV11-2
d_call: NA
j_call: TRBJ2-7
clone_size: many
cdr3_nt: TGTGCCAGCAGCTTAGGGCGGGTAAGCTCCCGGTTGACCTACGAGCAGTACTTC
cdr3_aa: CASSLGRVSSRLTYEQYF

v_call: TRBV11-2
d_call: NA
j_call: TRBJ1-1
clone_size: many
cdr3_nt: TGTGCCAGCAGCCCGGGACCGACGGTCACTGAAGCTTTCTTT
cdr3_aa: CASSPGPTVTEAFF

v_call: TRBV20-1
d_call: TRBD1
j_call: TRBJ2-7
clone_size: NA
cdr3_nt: TGCAGTGCTAGCCGGGACAGGGGGAACTACGAGCAGTACTTC
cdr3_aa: CSASRDRGNYEQYF

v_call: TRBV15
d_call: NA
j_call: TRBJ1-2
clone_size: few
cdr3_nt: TGTGCCACCAGCAGAGAAAGGGGGGACTATGGCTACACCTTC
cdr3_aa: CATSRERGDYGYTF

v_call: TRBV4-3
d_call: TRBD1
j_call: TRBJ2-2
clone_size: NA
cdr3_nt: TGCGCCAGCAGCCTCGCACAGGGGGCGAGGAACACCGGGGAGCTGTTTTTT
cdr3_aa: CASSLAQGARNTGELFF

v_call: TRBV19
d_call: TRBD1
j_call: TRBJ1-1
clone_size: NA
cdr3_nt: TGTGCCAGTAGTCTGGGACAGGGCGCCTCTTCTGAAGCTTTCTTT
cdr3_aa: CASSLGQGASSEAFF

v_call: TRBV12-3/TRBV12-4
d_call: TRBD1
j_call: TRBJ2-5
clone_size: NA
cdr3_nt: TGTGCCAGCAGTTATCTAGACCGGGACAGGGGCGACTTC
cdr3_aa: CASSYLDRDRGDF

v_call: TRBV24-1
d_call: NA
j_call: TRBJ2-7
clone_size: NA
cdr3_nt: TGTGCCACCAGTGACCCGGGACAAAGCTACGAGCAGTACTTC
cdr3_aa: CATSDPGQSYEQYF

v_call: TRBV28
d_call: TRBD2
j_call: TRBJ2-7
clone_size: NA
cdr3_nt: TGTGCCAGCAGTTTAGGGGGACTAGCGGGAGGCCACGAGCAGTACTTC
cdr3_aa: CASSLGGLAGGHEQYF

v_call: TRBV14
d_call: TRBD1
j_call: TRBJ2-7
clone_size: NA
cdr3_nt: TGTGCCAGCAGCCCTCGACAGGGTCTATTCTACGAGCAGTACTTC
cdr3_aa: CASSPRQGLFYEQYF

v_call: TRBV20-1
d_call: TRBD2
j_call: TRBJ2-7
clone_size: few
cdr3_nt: TGCAGTGCTGAAAAGCGGGAGGGCCAGTACGAGCAGTACTTC
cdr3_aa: CSAEKREGQYEQYF

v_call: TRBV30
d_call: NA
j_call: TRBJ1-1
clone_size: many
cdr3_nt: TGTGCCTGGATTCGGTCCCCAGCGGGCACTGAAGCTTTCTTT
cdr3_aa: CAWIRSPAGTEAFF

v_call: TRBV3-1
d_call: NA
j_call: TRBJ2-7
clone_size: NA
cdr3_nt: TGTGCCAGCAGCTCGAGGGGGGGCGGGAATACCTACGAGCAGTACTTC
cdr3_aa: CASSSRGGGNTYEQYF

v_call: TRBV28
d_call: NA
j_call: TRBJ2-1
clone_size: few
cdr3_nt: TGTGCCAGCAGTTTAAGTATCCTCGCCCGTGAGCAGTTCTTC
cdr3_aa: CASSLSILAREQFF

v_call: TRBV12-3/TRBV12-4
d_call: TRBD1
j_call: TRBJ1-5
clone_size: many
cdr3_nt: TGTGCCAGCAGTTTAAGGACAGGGGGCATTCAGCCCCAGCATTTT
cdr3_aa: CASSLRTGGIQPQHF

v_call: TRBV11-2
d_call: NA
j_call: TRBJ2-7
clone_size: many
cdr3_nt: TGTGCCAGTACTACTGAACGGGGTTCCTACGAGCAGTACTTC
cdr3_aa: CASTTERGSYEQYF

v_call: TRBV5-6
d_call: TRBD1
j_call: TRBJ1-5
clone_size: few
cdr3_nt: TGTGCCAGCAGCTTCTGGACAGGGGGAAGAGGCAATCAGCCCCAGCATTTT
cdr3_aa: CASSFWTGGRGNQPQHF

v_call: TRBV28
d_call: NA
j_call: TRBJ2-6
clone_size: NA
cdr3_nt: TGTGCCAGCAGTTTCCTGGGACGGACACTCTCTGGGGCCAACGTCCTGACTTTC
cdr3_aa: CASSFLGRTLSGANVLTF

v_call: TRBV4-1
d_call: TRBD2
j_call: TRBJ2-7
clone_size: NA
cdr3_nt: TGCGCCAGCAGCCCCGGGACTAGGGGCTACGAGCAGTACTTC
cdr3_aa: CASSPGTRGYEQYF

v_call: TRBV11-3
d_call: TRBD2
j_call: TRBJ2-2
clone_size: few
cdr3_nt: TGTGCCAGCAGCCCGCATTCCCCCTTTGAGCGGGAGACCGGGGAGCTGTTTTTT
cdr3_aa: CASSPHSPFERETGELFF

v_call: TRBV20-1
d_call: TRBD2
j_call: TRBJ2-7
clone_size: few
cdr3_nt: TGCAGTGGAGCCCCAGCGGGAGAGACTTACGAGCAGTACTTC
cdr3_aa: CSGAPAGETYEQYF

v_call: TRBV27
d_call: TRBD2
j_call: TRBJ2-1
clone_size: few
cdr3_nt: TGTGCCAGCAGGATAGCGGGAGTAGGGGAGCAGTTCTTC
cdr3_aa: CASRIAGVGEQFF

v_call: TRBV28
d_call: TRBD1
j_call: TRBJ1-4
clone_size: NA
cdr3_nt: TGTGCCAGCAGCCAGGACAGGGGGGCTAATGAAAAACTGTTTTTT
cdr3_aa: CASSQDRGANEKLFF

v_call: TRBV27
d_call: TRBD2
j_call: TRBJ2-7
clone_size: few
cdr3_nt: TGTGCCAGCAGCCCGTCTAGCGGGAGGAACCAGCAGTACTTC
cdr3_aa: CASSPSSGRNQQYF

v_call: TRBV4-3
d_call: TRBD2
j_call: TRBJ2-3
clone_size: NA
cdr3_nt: TGCGCCAGCAGCCAAAATCGGGGGGGTACAGATACGCAGTATTTT
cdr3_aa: CASSQNRGGTDTQYF

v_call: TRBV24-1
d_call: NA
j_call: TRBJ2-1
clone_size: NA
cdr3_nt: TGTGCCACCAGTGACCCTGGGGCGGCAGATGAGCAGTTCTTC
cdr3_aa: CATSDPGAADEQFF

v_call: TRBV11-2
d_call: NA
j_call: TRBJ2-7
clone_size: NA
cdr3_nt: TGTGCCAGCAGCTTAGGGGGTAACAGGGCCTTATCCTACAAGCAGTACTTC
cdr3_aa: CASSLGGNRALSYKQYF

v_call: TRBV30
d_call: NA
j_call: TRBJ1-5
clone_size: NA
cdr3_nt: TGTGCCTGGAGTCCCCCTTTTCGGGAACAGCCCCAGCATTTT
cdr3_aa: CAWSPPFREQPQHF

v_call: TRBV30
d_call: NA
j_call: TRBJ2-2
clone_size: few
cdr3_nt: TGTGCCTGGAAACCGACAGTCACCGGGGAGCTGTTTTTT
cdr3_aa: CAWKPTVTGELFF

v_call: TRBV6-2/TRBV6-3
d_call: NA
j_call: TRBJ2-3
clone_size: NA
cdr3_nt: TGTGCCAGTAGAGATTATCCAGATACGCAGTATTTT
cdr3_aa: CASRDYPDTQYF

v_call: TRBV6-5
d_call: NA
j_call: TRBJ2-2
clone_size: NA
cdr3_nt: TGTGCCAGCAGTTACTCCTATAGCGGTACCGGGGAGCTGTTTTTT
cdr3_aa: CASSYSYSGTGELFF

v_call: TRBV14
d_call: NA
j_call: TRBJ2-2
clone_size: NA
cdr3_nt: TGTGCCAGCAGCCAAGAACCGGCGGGACGGAACACCGGGGAGCTGTTTTTT
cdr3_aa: CASSQEPAGRNTGELFF

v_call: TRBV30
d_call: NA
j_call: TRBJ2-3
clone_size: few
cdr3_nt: TGTGCCTGGAGCCGTGGGTGGGGCACAGATACGCAGTATTTT
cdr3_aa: CAWSRGWGTDTQYF

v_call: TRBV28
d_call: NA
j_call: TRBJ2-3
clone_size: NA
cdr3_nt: TGTGCCAGCAGTTCACCAGGGGGGAGGGGGACAGATACGCAGTATTTT
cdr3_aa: CASSSPGGRGTDTQYF

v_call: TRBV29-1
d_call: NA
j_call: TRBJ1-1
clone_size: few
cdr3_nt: TGCAGCGTTGAAGTTCAGGGGTTCACTGAAGCTTTCTTT
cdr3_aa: CSVEVQGFTEAFF

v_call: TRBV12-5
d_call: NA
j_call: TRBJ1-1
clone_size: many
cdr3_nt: TGTGCTAGTGGCCAAGAGGGGACTGAAGCTTTCTTT
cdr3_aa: CASGQEGTEAFF

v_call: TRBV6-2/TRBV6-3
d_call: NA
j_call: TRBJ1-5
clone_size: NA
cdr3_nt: TGTGCCAGCACGCCGAGAGAAAATCAGCCCCAGCATTTT
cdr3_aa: CASTPRENQPQHF

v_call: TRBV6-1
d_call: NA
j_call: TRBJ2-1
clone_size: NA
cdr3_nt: TGTGCCAGCAGTGAAGGTACGGGAGTCAGCAATGAGCAGTTCTTC
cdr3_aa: CASSEGTGVSNEQFF

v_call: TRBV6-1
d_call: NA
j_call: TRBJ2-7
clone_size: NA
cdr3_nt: TGTGCCAGCAGTGAATCAGGGGTTAACGAGCAGTACTTC
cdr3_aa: CASSESGVNEQYF

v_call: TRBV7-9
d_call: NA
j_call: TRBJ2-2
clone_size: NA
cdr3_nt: TGTGCCAGCAGCCCACGCGAGTCACAGGGATGGAACACCGGGGAGCTGTTTTTT
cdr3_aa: CASSPRESQGWNTGELFF

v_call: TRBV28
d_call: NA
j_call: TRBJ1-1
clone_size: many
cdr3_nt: TGTGCCAGCACAGAAGCGGGACGGCAGAACACTGAAGCTTTCTTT
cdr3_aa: CASTEAGRQNTEAFF

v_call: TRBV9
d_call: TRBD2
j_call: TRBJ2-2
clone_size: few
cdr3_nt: TGTGCCAGCAGCGTTTTCGGAGCGGGAGGAGTCGGGGAGCTGTTTTTT
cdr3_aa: CASSVFGAGGVGELFF

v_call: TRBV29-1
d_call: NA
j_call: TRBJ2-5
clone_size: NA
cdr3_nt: TGCAGCGTTGAAGGGTGGGGGCAAGAGACCCAGTACTTC
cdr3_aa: CSVEGWGQETQYF

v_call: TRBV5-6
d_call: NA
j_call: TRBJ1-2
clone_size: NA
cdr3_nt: TGTGCCAGCAGCCTGACTAACTATGGCTACACCTTC
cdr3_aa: CASSLTNYGYTF

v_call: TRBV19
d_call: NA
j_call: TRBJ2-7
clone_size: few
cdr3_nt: TGTGCCAGTAGTATCTCGGGACTTTCCTACGAGCAGTACTTC
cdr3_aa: CASSISGLSYEQYF

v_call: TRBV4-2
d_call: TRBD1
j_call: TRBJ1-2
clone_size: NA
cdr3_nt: TGTGCCAGCAGCCAAGATACTACTAGGGGGCTTAACTATGGCTACACCTTC
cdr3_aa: CASSQDTTRGLNYGYTF

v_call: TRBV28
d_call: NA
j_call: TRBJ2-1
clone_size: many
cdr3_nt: TGTGCCAGCAGTGCGTCTATGAATGAGCAGTTCTTC
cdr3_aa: CASSASMNEQFF